This TCR beta chain was captured by sequencing in a study of graft-versus-host responses after intestinal transplantation. Study in general: All recipients were given anti-thymocyte globulin induction, and tacrolimus and steroids were then administered for three to four years.

Turning to this clone: Antigen unknown.

The germline V and J ends were trimmed by 4 bases and 5 bases, with 9 bases remaining between them. This CDR3 is built from 12 residues. The germline V gene encodes CDR1 SGHNT and CDR2 YYREEE (reference sequence). Findings and caveats of the study: Graft-versus-host to host-versus-graft clonal ratios in allografts were high in patients with graft-donor T cell macrochimerism.

Data came from immunoSEQ multiplex PCR; TCRdb stores just in-frame clones and leaves some out. The sample shows around 54,000 clones, around 90% of them seen only once. The sequences come from PBMCs, collected around 95 weeks after intestinal transplant. This TCR was recovered from a human patient who received an intestinal transplant, so some T cells may come from the graft donor. The gene calls are TRBV5-4 and TRBJ1-1; D is uncertain. The CDR3 spells CASSPRGTEAFF. For the CDR3, the DNA is TGTGCCAGCAGCCCGCGGGGTACTGAAGCTTTCTTT.